These 5 T cell receptor beta chains came from one sample sequenced in a study of blood T cell repertoires in COVID-19. Assay: immunoSEQ multiplex PCR; the TCRdb copy retains only in-frame clones and omits some. The table shows about 170,000 clones, with 80% to 90% occurring only once. Sequencing used peripheral blood. The source is a woman in her 70s who had recovered from COVID-19.

The chain is built from TRBV5-4 and TRBJ1-1, with 9 bases that match TRBD1. CDR1 is SGHNT, CDR2 YYREEE, per germline (reference sequence). CDR3 length equals 17 residues. With 0 bases clipped from V and 2 bases from J, the junction kept 8 bases outside the gene matches. CDR3 sequence reads: CASSLGGLQGANTEAFF. The CDR3 bases are TGTGCCAGCAGCTTGGGGGGCCTACAGGGGGCCAACACTGAAGCTTTCTTT. The whole variable domain, remainder taken from reference TRBV5-4 and TRBJ1-1, is ETGVTQSPTHLIKTRGQQVTLRCSSQSGHNTVSWYQQALGQGPQFIFQYYREEENGRGNFPPRFSGLQFPNYSSELNVNALELDDSALYLCASSLGGLQGANTEAFFGQGTRLTVV.

The chain uses TRBV10-3 and TRBJ2-5; 8 nucleotides line up with TRBD2. The CDR3 totals 14 residues. Germline V gives CDR1 ENHRY, CDR2 SYGVKD. J lost 5 bases, V lost 8 bases, and 10 bases had no gene match. Here the CDR3 reads CAIRGGRPGETQYF. CDR3 nucleotide sequence: TGTGCCATCCGGGGGGGGCGGCCCGGGGAGACCCAGTACTTC.

The chain combines TRBV19 with TRBJ1-1, with TRBD1 matching over 9 bases. CDR3 length: 16 amino acids. Germline CDR1 is LNHDA and CDR2 is SQIVND (reference sequence). V dropped 8 bases and J dropped 6; count of bases not matched to a gene: 16. CDR3 protein: CASGRGSGQGGPEAFF. CDR3 DNA sequence: TGTGCCAGTGGACGCGGGTCGGGACAGGGAGGACCTGAAGCTTTCTTT.

This clone has a handful of counts. V and J are TRBV7-2 and TRBJ1-2; D remains ambiguous. V was clipped by 5 bases and J by 3 bases, with 16 bases between them. Per the germline V gene, CDR1 is SGHTA and CDR2 is FQGNSA. The CDR3 sequence is 15 residues long. The CDR3 loop is CASSPLSQAHYGYTF. CDR3 DNA: TGTGCCAGCAGCCCACTGAGCCAGGCCCACTATGGCTACACCTTC.

The chain joins TRBV5-1 to TRBJ2-3; D perhaps matches TRBD1 (6 bases). CDR1 and CDR2 from the germline V gene are SGHRS and YFSETQ. The CDR3 loop spans 14 amino acids. Between the trimmed V and J ends, which lost 7 bases and 5 bases, there was a span of 17 bases. DNA of the CDR3: TGCGCCAGCCAAGAAGGGGGACGGGGAGATACGCAGTATTTT. Protein sequence: CASQEGGRGDTQYF.